This TCR beta chain was sequenced for a study of cytomegalovirus exposure and HLA in healthy donors. Study-wide results and limits: Later analysis indicated greater clonal expansion among HLA-associated TCR beta chains than among equally common other chains.

As concerns this clone: What it recognizes is unknown.

The PCR contained 60 Vbeta and 13 Jbeta primers. The assay was immunoSEQ multiplex PCR, and TCRdb's table has in-frame clones only and misses some. This table holds roughly 68,000 clones, approximately 70% found once. Germline CDR1 is MNHEY and CDR2 is SVGAGI. The CDR3 totals 16 residues. V lost 2 bases and J lost 4, with 15 bases in between. Sequenced: PBMCs. The clonotype was recovered from a man between 35 and 55 years old in good health and CMV-seropositive. The chain uses TRBV6-5 and TRBJ2-4; TRBD1 might be the D (5 bases). The CDR3 spells CASSYGKGKIKNIQYF. The CDR3 bases are TGTGCCAGCAGTTACGGGAAGGGGAAGATTAAAAACATTCAGTACTTC.